The TCR beta chain under discussion was sequenced for a study of Graves' ophthalmopathy and Graves' hyperthyroidism (dated by TCRdb to the late 2010s). In terms of the full investigation: Peripheral blood was collected at initial diagnosis, prior to any treatment. To explore V-J signatures that separate ophthalmopathy from hyperthyroidism, a discovery set of about a hundred patients was enrolled, consisting of fewer than 45 with ophthalmopathy and around 60 with stable hyperthyroidism. TCR beta repertoire signatures were used to distinguish Graves' ophthalmopathy from Graves' hyperthyroidism and to predict progression to ophthalmopathy. For independent validation, a separate cohort was made up of 18 hyperthyroidism patients plus 17 patients who later progressed from hyperthyroidism to ophthalmopathy. In total, approximately 130 blood samples were TCR-sequenced: around 42 ophthalmopathy, under 80 hyperthyroidism and about 17 hyperthyroidism-to-ophthalmopathy patients. Once sampling was done, hyperthyroidism patients were given methimazole at a starting dose of 30 mg daily, while ophthalmopathy patients were given high-dose intravenous methylprednisolone. In over 5 hyperthyroidism patients, the T-cell repertoire of thyroid tissue was compared with the T-cell repertoire of blood.

TCR beta CDR3 regions were amplified from RNA transcripts for repertoire sequencing. The first round of RT-PCR was done with HTBI primers and the Qiagen OneStep RT-PCR kit, and was followed by a second round of multiplex PCR, then size selection and purification. Libraries were sequenced on an Illumina HiSeq2000 using paired-end 100 bp reads. Concerning the study's data processing: SOAPnuke was used to process the reads, throwing out any read that had adapters, had uncalled bases, had a mean Phred below 15, or lacked an exact constant-primer or identifier match. COPE v1.2.5 was used to merge the high-quality paired reads. Unique nucleotide sequences were defined as clonotypes and aligned to IMGT TRB V, D and J references using MiTCR v1.1. The analysis was limited to V-J combinations with a frequency above 0.0001, which together covered 99.2% of repertoires. A TCR clonal expansion and chaos score per V-J combination was defined as the ratio of F50 clonal expansion to chaos observed in the TCRdist matrix. Welch's t-statistics and random forest were used to reduce the features to about a dozen V-J combinations, which were then used as input to a naive Bayes classifier. The Morisita-Horn index was used to measure how similar the thyroid and blood repertoires were. TCRdb reran the public reads through fastp at Q25 and MiXCR, keeping productive beta chains. Here each entry gathers all rows of one CDR3 protein and keeps the most common genes and DNA. The V and J calls, along with clone size, are taken from TCRdb and not from the paper's own processing. The sample data list some 750,000 distinct CDR3 sequences, and about 44% of these were observed just once. Roughly 46% of the sample comes from the top ten.

Its CDR3 holds 15 amino acids, cysteine through phenylalanine. Only the CDR3 DNA stays, 45 bases, in frame from base 1. Looking up the germline V gene (reference sequence) yields CDR1 SGHKS and CDR2 YYEKEE. Ophthalmopathy patients had moderately to severely active disease, Clinical Activity Score of at least 3, NOSPECS grade of at least 4, and disease duration under 3 months. Patients were excluded if they had other autoimmune diseases, uncontrolled infections, pregnancy or lactation. Clinical symptoms, serum thyroxine, TRAb, thyroid ultrasound and orbital computed tomography were used for diagnosis. Using Ficoll-Paque density gradient centrifugation, PBMCs were isolated from 9 to 10 ml of fresh peripheral blood. Trizol reagent was used to extract the total RNA, and its quality was then checked on an Agilent 2100 Bioanalyzer. Results the study describes overall, beyond this receptor: No statistical method was used to set the sample size in advance, and the investigators knew which group each participant was assigned to. In cross-validation, the 13-signature model distinguished ophthalmopathy from stable hyperthyroidism with about 87% sensitivity and 81.08% specificity, and in the test set the corresponding values were approximately 80% and 75%. Most expanded thyroid clonotypes with a frequency above 0.001 also appeared in blood, which suggests that blood repertoires may reflect the immune response in the thyroid. In validation, the model predicted ophthalmopathy progression with 70.59% sensitivity and around 72% specificity; 12 predicted patients were CT-confirmed with GO in a median of about 6.1 months.

This clonotype was seen only a few times. Its binding antigen is unknown. Germline and junction disagree at one end, which may indicate a read error. The origin of this receptor is an adult man with Graves' ophthalmopathy. Recombination joined TRBV5-5 with TRBJ2-7; the junction holds 7 bases that match TRBD1. The specimen sequenced was peripheral blood. The DNA sequence reads TGCGCCAGCAGCCAAGAAACAGGGGAATCCTACGAGCAGTACTTC. It codes for CASSQETGESYEQYF. Outside the CDR3, residues come from the reference TRBV5-5 and TRBJ2-7 proteins, so the full variable domain is: DAGVTQSPTHLIKTRGQQVTLRCSPISGHKSVSWYQQVLGQGPQFIFQYYEKEERGRGNFPDRFSARQFPNYSSELNVNALLLGDSALYLCASSQETGESYEQYFGPGTRLTVT.